This record covers a single T cell receptor beta chain. CDR3 length: 17 amino acids. The V gene end was trimmed by 1 base and the J gene end by 3 bases; junction bases not matched to a gene: 5. Germline V gives CDR1 SGHDN, CDR2 FVKESK. The data belong to a study of T cell clonotyping in hematopoietic cell transplantation. Data came from immunoSEQ multiplex PCR; TCRdb stores just in-frame clones and leaves some out. The sample shows approximately 80,000 clones, almost 97% of them seen only once. Time point: recipient sample about 28 days before transplant, after cytoreduction. V and J are TRBV14 and TRBJ2-6, with 8 bases fitting TRBD1. This receptor was identified in a woman between 45 and 65 years old with acute myeloid leukemia. Some clones in this sample may be carry-over from other donors' samples. The source material was peripheral blood mononuclear cells, sampled before stem cell transplant. DNA of the CDR3: TGTGCCAGCAGCCAAGCAACAGGGGGTTTTGGGGCCAACGTCCTGACTTTC. This encodes CASSQATGGFGANVLTF.